A selection of T cell receptor beta chains follows, all from one sample in a study of blood T cell repertoires in COVID-19. Produced via immunoSEQ multiplex PCR; TCRdb's table is partial and in-frame only. The sample records 150,000 to 250,000 clones, about 80% being singletons. The sequencing input was peripheral blood. These receptors all come from a human donor with acute or convalescent COVID-19. The donor label of this sample is uncertain. Each CDR3 is given with its conserved first and last residue. Fields, in order: CDR3 DNA, CDR3 protein, J gene, V gene, clone size, D gene, CDR3 length. The D gene is left open where the match is weak. A row's size may be missing; if present it is once, few, many or a size class.

CDR3 DNA: TGTGCCAGCAGTTTATTGAGAGGGAGGGCCCTCAATGAGCAGTTCTTC; CDR3 protein: CASSLLRGRALNEQFF; J gene: TRBJ2-1; V gene: TRBV27; clone size: .; D gene: TRBD2; CDR3 length: 16
CDR3 DNA: TGTGCCAGCAGTTATTCAGACAGCAACACCATATATTTT; CDR3 protein: CASSYSDSNTIYF; J gene: TRBJ1-3; V gene: TRBV6-5; clone size: .; D gene: .; CDR3 length: 13
CDR3 DNA: TGTGCCAGCAGCGTATCGGGACAGGTGATTAACACCGGGGAGCTGTTTTTT; CDR3 protein: CASSVSGQVINTGELFF; J gene: TRBJ2-2; V gene: TRBV9; clone size: .; D gene: TRBD1; CDR3 length: 17
CDR3 DNA: TGTGCCAGCAGCCAAGGACAGGGGGCTACAGCTAATGAAAAACTGTTTTTT; CDR3 protein: CASSQGQGATANEKLFF; J gene: TRBJ1-4; V gene: TRBV4-2; clone size: .; D gene: TRBD1; CDR3 length: 17
CDR3 DNA: TGTGCCACCTCGGATAGCGGGCGGGGGGATACGCAGTATTTT; CDR3 protein: CATSDSGRGDTQYF; J gene: TRBJ2-3; V gene: TRBV24-1; clone size: .; D gene: TRBD2; CDR3 length: 14
CDR3 DNA: TGTGCCAGCAGACTCGGACTAGCGGCCTACAATGAGCAGTTCTTC; CDR3 protein: CASRLGLAAYNEQFF; J gene: TRBJ2-1; V gene: TRBV2; clone size: .; D gene: TRBD2; CDR3 length: 15
CDR3 DNA: TGTGCCAGCAGCCCCGGGACAGGAGGGGTAGATACGCAGTATTTT; CDR3 protein: CASSPGTGGVDTQYF; J gene: TRBJ2-3; V gene: TRBV5-4; clone size: once; D gene: TRBD1; CDR3 length: 15
CDR3 DNA: TGTGCCAGCAGTTTGGGGGACAGGTATGGCAATGAGCAGTTCTTC; CDR3 protein: CASSLGDRYGNEQFF; J gene: TRBJ2-1; V gene: TRBV28; clone size: once; D gene: TRBD1; CDR3 length: 15
CDR3 DNA: TGTGCCAGTAGCGCCCCGGGAGACAGGGATTACGAGCAGTACTTC; CDR3 protein: CASSAPGDRDYEQYF; J gene: TRBJ2-7; V gene: TRBV19; clone size: .; D gene: .; CDR3 length: 15
CDR3 DNA: TGCGCCAGCAGCCAAGATCCCCGGGACAGGGCGTTAAATACGCAGTATTTT; CDR3 protein: CASSQDPRDRALNTQYF; J gene: TRBJ2-3; V gene: TRBV4-3; clone size: .; D gene: TRBD1; CDR3 length: 17
CDR3 DNA: TGCGCCAGCAGCTGGGCCCGGGCAGGGGTTAGCACAGATACGCAGTATTTT; CDR3 protein: CASSWARAGVSTDTQYF; J gene: TRBJ2-3; V gene: TRBV5-1; clone size: .; D gene: .; CDR3 length: 17
CDR3 DNA: TGTGCCAGCTCAAAACTATCCGGGACAGGGGATCAGCCCCAGCATTTT; CDR3 protein: CASSKLSGTGDQPQHF; J gene: TRBJ1-5; V gene: TRBV27; clone size: .; D gene: TRBD1; CDR3 length: 16
CDR3 DNA: TGTGCCAGCAGTTCCCAGGGTAATGAAAAACTGTTTTTT; CDR3 protein: CASSSQGNEKLFF; J gene: TRBJ1-4; V gene: TRBV6-5; clone size: .; D gene: .; CDR3 length: 13
CDR3 DNA: TGTGCCAGCAGCTTAGGGTGGGGCGCAGATACGCAGTATTTT; CDR3 protein: CASSLGWGADTQYF; J gene: TRBJ2-3; V gene: TRBV7-9; clone size: .; D gene: .; CDR3 length: 14
CDR3 DNA: TGTGCCAGTCGTCCGGGTCCTCAAGTAAACACCGGGGAGCTGTTTTTT; CDR3 protein: CASRPGPQVNTGELFF; J gene: TRBJ2-2; V gene: TRBV9; clone size: once; D gene: .; CDR3 length: 16
CDR3 DNA: TGTGCCAGCAGCTTAGCGGGCAGCCTGAACACTGAAGCTTTCTTT; CDR3 protein: CASSLAGSLNTEAFF; J gene: TRBJ1-1; V gene: TRBV7-9; clone size: few; D gene: .; CDR3 length: 15